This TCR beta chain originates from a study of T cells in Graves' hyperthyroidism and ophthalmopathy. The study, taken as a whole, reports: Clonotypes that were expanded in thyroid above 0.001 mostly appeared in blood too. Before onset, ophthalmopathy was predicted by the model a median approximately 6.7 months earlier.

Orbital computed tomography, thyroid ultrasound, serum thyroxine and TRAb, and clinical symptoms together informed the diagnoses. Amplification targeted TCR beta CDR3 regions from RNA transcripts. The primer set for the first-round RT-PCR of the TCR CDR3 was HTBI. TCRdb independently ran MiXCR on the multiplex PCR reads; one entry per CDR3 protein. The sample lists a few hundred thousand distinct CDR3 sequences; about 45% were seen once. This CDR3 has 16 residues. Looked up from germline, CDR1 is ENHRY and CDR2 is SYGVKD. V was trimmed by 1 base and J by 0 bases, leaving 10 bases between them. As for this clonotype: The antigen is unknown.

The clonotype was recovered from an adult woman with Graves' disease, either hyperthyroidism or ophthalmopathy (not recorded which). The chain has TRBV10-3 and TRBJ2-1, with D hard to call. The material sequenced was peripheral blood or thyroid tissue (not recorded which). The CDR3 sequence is CAISEFLESSYNEQFF. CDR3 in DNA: TGTGCCATCAGTGAGTTCCTCGAGAGCTCCTACAATGAGCAGTTCTTC.